This TCR beta chain was retrieved from a study of T cells in women clearing cervical HPV infection. As for this clone: Its antigen is unidentified. The read ends 3 residues before the CDR3 terminus; that terminus is restored from the germline J gene.

General observations from the study: CIN3+ cases had significantly higher TCR repertoire richness than controls, but evenness did not differ.

All donors had a single incident cervical HPV16 infection, not prevalent. Germline V lookup: CDR1 SQVTM, CDR2 ANQGSEA. This CDR3 is built from 17 residues. TCR beta CDR3 amplified by multiplex PCR from roughly 1,100 ng genomic DNA. The protocol was immunoSEQ multiplex PCR, while the TCRdb copy is restricted to in-frame clones and leaves out a portion. This sample contains around 19,000 clones. The chain carries TRBV29-1 and TRBJ2-3; D might be TRBD1 (6 bases). The receptor was derived from a woman aged 18 to 75 with a cervical HPV16 infection that either progressed to CIN3+ or cleared (not recorded which). The sequencing sample was made of blood buffy coat. Incomplete CDR3 DNA: TGCAGCGTTGAAAGGATAAGCAGGGTGGTGGGACAAGAGACG. Translation gives CSVERISRVVGQET. The CDR3 in its entirety is CSVERISRVVGQETQYF.